The rows below give T cell receptor beta chains drawn from one sample of a study of vaccination and CD4 T cells after COVID-19. Their antigens are not known. Using its own MiXCR run on the PCR reads, TCRdb lists one record per CDR3 protein. The sample comprises over 7,000 distinct CDR3 sequences, about 57% of which are singletons, and over 15% rests with the top ten. The material sequenced was cultured CD4+ T cells from blood, taken after SARS-CoV-2 vaccination. The receptors originated from a human donor with COVID-19. CDR3s include the opening cysteine and the closing phenylalanine or tryptophan. The order of the fields is D gene, V gene, clone size, J gene, CDR3 protein, CDR3 DNA. D genes are given only for firm matches. Some rows have no size entry. The others give once, few or many, or a class for an expanded clone.

NA,TRBV7-2,NA,TRBJ2-7,CASRLDTPLYEQYF,TGTGCCAGCAGACTTGACACCCCACTCTACGAGCAGTACTTC
TRBD1,TRBV6-1,NA,TRBJ1-2,CASSESRGGYGYTF,TGTGCCAGCAGTGAATCCAGGGGGGGCTATGGCTACACCTTC
NA,TRBV4-1,NA,TRBJ1-3,CASSQESGLSSGNTIYF,TGCGCCAGCAGCCAAGAGTCCGGACTTAGCTCTGGAAACACCATATATTTT
NA,TRBV11-2,few,TRBJ1-2,CASSRNMGGYTF,TGTGCCAGCAGTCGCAACATGGGTGGCTACACCTTC
NA,TRBV6-5,NA,TRBJ2-7,CASSYGVVSYEQYF,TGTGCCAGCAGTTATGGTGTCGTGAGCTACGAGCAGTACTTC
NA,TRBV19,NA,TRBJ1-5,CASSMEGNQPQHF,TGTGCCAGTAGTATGGAGGGAAATCAGCCCCAGCATTTT
TRBD1,TRBV28,NA,TRBJ2-2,CASSPAFVRGRTNTGELFF,TGTGCCAGCAGTCCCGCCTTCGTCAGGGGGCGAACGAACACCGGGGAGCTGTTTTTT
TRBD1,TRBV12-3/TRBV12-4,NA,TRBJ2-3,CASSLGTGRTDTQYF,TGTGCCAGCAGTTTAGGGACAGGGCGCACAGATACGCAGTATTTT
TRBD2,TRBV12-5,NA,TRBJ2-2,CASGTGLAGNTGELFF,TGTGCTAGTGGCACCGGACTAGCGGGAAACACCGGGGAGCTGTTTTTT
NA,TRBV6-1,NA,TRBJ2-7,CASSPNGRGRAF,TGTGCCAGCAGTCCCAACGGTAGGGGCCGGGCATTC
TRBD1,TRBV10-1,NA,TRBJ2-2,CASGKDRATTGELFF,TGCGCCAGCGGGAAAGACAGGGCAACCACCGGGGAGCTGTTTTTT
NA,TRBV11-3,NA,TRBJ2-3,CASRRRRANTDTQYF,TGTGCCAGCCGCAGAAGGCGGGCCAACACAGATACGCAGTATTTT
NA,TRBV6-1,once,TRBJ1-4,CASGGLRGEKLFF,TGTGCCAGCGGGGGGTTGCGTGGAGAAAAACTGTTTTTT
TRBD1,TRBV6-1,NA,TRBJ1-2,CASNPGQGIYGYTF,TGTGCCAGTAACCCTGGACAGGGGATCTATGGCTACACCTTC
NA,TRBV9,NA,TRBJ1-6,CASTLGGDNSPLHF,TGTGCCAGCACCCTCGGGGGGGACAATTCACCCCTCCACTTT
NA,TRBV12-3/TRBV12-4,NA,TRBJ2-7,CASSLGRPPYEQYF,TGTGCCAGCAGTTTGGGGAGGCCTCCCTACGAGCAGTACTTC
NA,TRBV7-9,NA,TRBJ2-1,CASSLVARYNEQFF,TGTGCCAGCAGCTTAGTGGCCCGTTACAATGAGCAGTTCTTC
NA,TRBV7-2,NA,TRBJ2-2,CASSLGPLNTGELFF,TGTGCCAGCAGCTTAGGCCCGTTGAACACCGGGGAGCTGTTTTTT
NA,TRBV20-1,NA,TRBJ2-7,CSAPEGQGKGSYEQYF,TGCAGTGCCCCGGAGGGGCAGGGTAAGGGTTCCTACGAGCAGTACTTC
NA,TRBV20-1,NA,TRBJ2-2,CSAPNTGELFF,TGCAGTGCCCCGAACACCGGGGAGCTGTTTTTT
NA,TRBV29-1,NA,TRBJ2-5,CSVVAKLTEETQYF,TGCAGCGTTGTGGCAAAGTTAACGGAAGAGACCCAGTACTTC
NA,TRBV10-3,NA,TRBJ1-1,CAISGASRRTEAFF,TGTGCCATCAGTGGGGCCAGCAGACGGACTGAAGCTTTCTTT
NA,TRBV15,NA,TRBJ2-3,CATSRGHPRVSDTQYF,TGTGCCACCAGCAGAGGCCACCCCAGGGTTTCAGATACGCAGTATTTT
NA,TRBV27,NA,TRBJ1-5,CASSFNGGNQPQHF,TGTGCCAGCAGTTTCAATGGGGGCAATCAGCCCCAGCATTTT
NA,TRBV7-2,NA,TRBJ2-7,CASSLVGREKKYF,TGTGCCAGCAGCCTAGTGGGCCGGGAGAAAAAGTACTTC
NA,TRBV24-1,large,TRBJ1-3,CATKVGSSGNTIYF,TGTGCCACCAAAGTTGGGAGCTCTGGAAACACCATATATTTT
NA,TRBV2,NA,TRBJ1-5,CATAQGMLGNQPQHF,TGTGCCACCGCCCAGGGAATGTTGGGCAATCAGCCCCAGCATTTT
NA,TRBV19,once,TRBJ2-3,CASSTFQGPFDTQYF,TGTGCCAGTAGTACCTTCCAGGGGCCGTTCGATACGCAGTATTTT
NA,TRBV6-1,NA,TRBJ2-3,CASSEAAGMSTDTQYF,TGTGCCAGCAGTGAAGCGGCAGGGATGAGCACAGATACGCAGTATTTT
TRBD1,TRBV20-1,few,TRBJ1-2,CSAKWTGGGYTF,TGCAGTGCTAAATGGACAGGGGGTGGCTACACCTTC
NA,TRBV7-3,once,TRBJ1-1,CASSKGGEGNTEAFF,TGTGCCAGCAGCAAAGGGGGGGAGGGGAACACTGAAGCTTTCTTT
NA,TRBV30,NA,TRBJ1-1,CAWTGRTEAFF,TGTGCCTGGACAGGGAGAACTGAAGCTTTCTTT
NA,TRBV24-1,NA,TRBJ1-2,CATSEGDKSSYGYTF,TGTGCCACCAGTGAGGGGGACAAAAGTAGCTATGGCTACACCTTC
NA,TRBV4-1,NA,TRBJ2-2,CASSQAERGYTGELFF,TGCGCCAGCAGCCAAGCGGAGAGGGGTTACACCGGGGAGCTGTTTTTT
NA,TRBV20-1,NA,TRBJ1-2,CSARDHYDRQNDYTF,TGCAGTGCTAGAGACCACTACGACAGGCAAAATGACTACACCTTC
NA,TRBV7-9,NA,TRBJ2-3,CASSSSRGYTDTQYF,TGTGCCAGCAGCAGTTCTAGGGGTTACACAGATACGCAGTATTTT
TRBD2,TRBV7-2,NA,TRBJ2-3,CASSPRGLAGGLRADTQYF,TGTGCCAGCAGCCCGCGAGGACTAGCGGGGGGACTTAGAGCAGATACGCAGTATTTT
NA,TRBV10-1,NA,TRBJ2-7,CASSEQQVIGSYEQYF,TGCGCCAGCAGTGAACAACAGGTGATCGGTTCCTACGAGCAGTACTTC